The 5 T cell receptor beta chains below were found in one sample sequenced in a study of OX40 agonist ivuxolimab in advanced cancers. Libraries were built with the immunoSEQ multiplex PCR assay. TCRdb's version of the immuneACCESS table is confined to in-frame rearrangements and falls short of the full clone set. An unresolved V gene accounts for under half of the shortfall where checked; the remainder is of unknown origin. Here the sample has about 98,000 clones; 88% occur a single time. The top ten clonotypes cover around 0.8% of the sample. The input for sequencing was CD4+ or CD8+ T cells sorted from blood, taken in a trial of the OX40 agonist ivuxolimab. Every receptor here comes from an adult with an advanced solid tumor such as melanoma, head and neck, liver or kidney cancer.

The chain couples TRBV28 to TRBJ1-5; possible D gene TRBD1, 5 bases. Germline CDR1 reads MDHEN; CDR2 reads SYDVKM. The CDR3 spans 12 residues. V shed 8 bases and J shed 10 bases, with 15 bases lying between them. CDR3 region: CASGRRGSPQHF. The CDR3 DNA reads as TGTGCCAGCGGGAGAAGGGGATCTCCCCAGCATTTT.

The chain is built from TRBV6-5 and TRBJ2-3; TRBD2 aligns across 11 bases. CDR3 length equals 15 residues. Germline CDR1 reads MNHEY; CDR2 reads SVGAGI. The J segment lost 2 bases and the V segment lost 6 bases, leaving 4 bases of the junction unmatched. CDR3 sequence: CASRRGLADTDTQYF. CDR3 DNA: TGTGCCAGCAGAAGGGGACTAGCGGACACAGATACGCAGTATTTT.

This CDR3 reads CAWSVNYGYTF. CDR3 bases: TGTGCCTGGAGTGTGAATTATGGCTACACCTTC. The chain uses TRBV30 and TRBJ1-2; D not resolved. Germline V gene lookup returns CDR1 GTSNPN and CDR2 SVGIG (reference sequence). The CDR3 runs to 11 residues. The V end was cut by 0 bases, the J end by 5 bases, with 4 bases between.

This rearrangement joins TRBV5-4 to TRBJ2-5; a possible D gene is TRBD1 (6 bases). Germline V lookup: CDR1 SGHNT, CDR2 YYREEE (reference sequence). V gave up 5 bases and J gave up 0 bases, with 17 bases separating them. The CDR3 is made up of 16 amino acids. The CDR3 sequence: CASSFGRGSNQETQYF. The CDR3 bases are TGTGCCAGCAGTTTTGGAAGGGGGTCCAACCAAGAGACCCAGTACTTC.

J is TRBJ1-1 and V is TRBV28, with D maybe TRBD1 (5 bases). Germline V gives CDR1 MDHEN, CDR2 SYDVKM. The germline V and J ends were trimmed by 5 bases and 8 bases, with 21 bases remaining between them. The CDR3 runs 15 residues. The CDR3 sequence is CASSRGPDPSTEAFF. The DNA for the CDR3 is TGTGCCAGCAGTAGGGGACCGGACCCTTCGACCGAAGCTTTCTTT.